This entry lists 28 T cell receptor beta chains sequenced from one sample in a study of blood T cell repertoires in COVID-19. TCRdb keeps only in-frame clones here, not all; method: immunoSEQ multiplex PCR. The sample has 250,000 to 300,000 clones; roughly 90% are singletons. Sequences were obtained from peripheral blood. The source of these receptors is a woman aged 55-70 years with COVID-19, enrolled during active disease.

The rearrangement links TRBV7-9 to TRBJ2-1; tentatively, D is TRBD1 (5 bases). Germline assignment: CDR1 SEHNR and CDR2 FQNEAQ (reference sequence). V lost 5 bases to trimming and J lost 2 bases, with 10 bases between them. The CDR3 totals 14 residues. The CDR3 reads CASSPLGAYNEQFF. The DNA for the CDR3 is TGTGCCAGCAGCCCATTAGGGGCCTACAATGAGCAGTTCTTC.

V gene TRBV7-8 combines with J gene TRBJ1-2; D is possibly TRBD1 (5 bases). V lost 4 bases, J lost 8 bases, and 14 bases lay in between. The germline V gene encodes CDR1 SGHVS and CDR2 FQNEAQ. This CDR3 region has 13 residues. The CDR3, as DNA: TGTGCCAGCAGCTCAGGTCAGGGCTCGGGCTACACCTTC. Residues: CASSSGQGSGYTF. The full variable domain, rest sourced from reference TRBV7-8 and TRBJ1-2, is GAGVSQSPRYKVAKRGQDVALRCDPISGHVSLFWYQQALGQGPEFLTYFQNEAQLDKSGLPSDRFFAERPEGSVSTLKIQRTQQEDSAVYLCASSSGQGSGYTFGSGTRLTVV.

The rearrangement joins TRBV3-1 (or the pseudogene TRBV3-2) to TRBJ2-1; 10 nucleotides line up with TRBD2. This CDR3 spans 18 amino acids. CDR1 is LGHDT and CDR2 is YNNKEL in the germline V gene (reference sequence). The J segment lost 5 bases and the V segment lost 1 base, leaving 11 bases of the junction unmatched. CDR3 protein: CASSQVARAGGPHNEQFF. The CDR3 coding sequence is TGTGCCAGCAGCCAAGTAGCCAGAGCGGGGGGGCCGCACAATGAGCAGTTCTTC.

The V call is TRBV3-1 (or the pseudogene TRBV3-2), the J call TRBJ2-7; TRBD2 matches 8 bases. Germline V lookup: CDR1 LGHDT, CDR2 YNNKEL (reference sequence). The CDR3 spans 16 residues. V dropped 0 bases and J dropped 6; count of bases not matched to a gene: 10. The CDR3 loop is CASSQEYGGAYGEQYF. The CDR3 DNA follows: TGTGCCAGCAGCCAAGAGTACGGGGGGGCCTATGGCGAGCAGTACTTC.

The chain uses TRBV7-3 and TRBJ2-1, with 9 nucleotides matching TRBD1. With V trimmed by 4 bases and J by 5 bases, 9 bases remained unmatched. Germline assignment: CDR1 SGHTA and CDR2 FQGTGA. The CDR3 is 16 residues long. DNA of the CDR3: TGTGCCAGCAGCTACGGACAGGGGATCGGTAACAATGAGCAGTTCTTC. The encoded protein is CASSYGQGIGNNEQFF.

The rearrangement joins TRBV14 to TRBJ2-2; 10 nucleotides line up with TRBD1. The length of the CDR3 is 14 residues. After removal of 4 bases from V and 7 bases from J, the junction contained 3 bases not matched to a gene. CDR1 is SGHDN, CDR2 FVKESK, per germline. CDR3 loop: CASSRQGAIGELFF. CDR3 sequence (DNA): TGTGCCAGCAGCCGACAGGGGGCCATCGGGGAGCTGTTTTTT.

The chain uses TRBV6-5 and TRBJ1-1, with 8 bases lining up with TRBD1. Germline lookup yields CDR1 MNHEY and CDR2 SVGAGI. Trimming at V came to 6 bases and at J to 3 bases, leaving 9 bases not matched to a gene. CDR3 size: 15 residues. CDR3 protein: CASSPGGISDTEAFF. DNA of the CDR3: TGTGCCAGCAGCCCAGGGGGCATATCAGACACTGAAGCTTTCTTT.

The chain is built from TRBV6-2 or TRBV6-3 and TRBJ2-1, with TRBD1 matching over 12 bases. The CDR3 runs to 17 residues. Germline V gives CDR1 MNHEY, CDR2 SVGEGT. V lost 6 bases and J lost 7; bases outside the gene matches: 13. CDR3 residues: CASSSNRGQGARNEQFF. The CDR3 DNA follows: TGTGCCAGCAGCTCGAATCGGGGACAGGGGGCGAGGAATGAGCAGTTCTTC.

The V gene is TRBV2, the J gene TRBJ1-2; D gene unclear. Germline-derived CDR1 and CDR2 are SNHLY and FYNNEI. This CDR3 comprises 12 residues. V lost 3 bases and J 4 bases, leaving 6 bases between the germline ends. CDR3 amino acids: CASSDTAYGYTF. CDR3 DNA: TGTGCCAGCAGTGATACAGCCTATGGCTACACCTTC.

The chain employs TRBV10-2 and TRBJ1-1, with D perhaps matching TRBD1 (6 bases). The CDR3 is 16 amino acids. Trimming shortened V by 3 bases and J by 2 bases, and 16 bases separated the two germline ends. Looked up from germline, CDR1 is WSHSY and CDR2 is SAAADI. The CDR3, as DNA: TGCGCCAGCAGTGACCACTCGAGGGGGGGAAACACTGAAGCTTTCTTT. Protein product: CASSDHSRGGNTEAFF.

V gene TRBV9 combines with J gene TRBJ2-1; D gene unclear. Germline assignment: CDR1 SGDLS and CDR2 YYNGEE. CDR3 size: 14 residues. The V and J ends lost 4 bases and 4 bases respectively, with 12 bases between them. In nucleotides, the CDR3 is TGTGCCAGCAGCCCTACTACCGCATACAATGAGCAGTTCTTC. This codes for CASSPTTAYNEQFF.

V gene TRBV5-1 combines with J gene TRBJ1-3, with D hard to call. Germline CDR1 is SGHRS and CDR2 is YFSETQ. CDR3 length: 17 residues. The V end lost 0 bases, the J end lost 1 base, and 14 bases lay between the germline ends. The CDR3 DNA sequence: TGCGCCAGCAGCTTGGTCGGTCCTCCCTTATCTGGAAACACCATATATTTT. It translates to CASSLVGPPLSGNTIYF.

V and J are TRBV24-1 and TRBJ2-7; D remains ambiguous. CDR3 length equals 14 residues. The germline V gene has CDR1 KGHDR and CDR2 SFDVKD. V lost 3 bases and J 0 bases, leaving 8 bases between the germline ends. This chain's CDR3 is CATSDPRASYEQYF. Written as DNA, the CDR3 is TGTGCCACCAGTGATCCCCGCGCCTCCTACGAGCAGTACTTC.

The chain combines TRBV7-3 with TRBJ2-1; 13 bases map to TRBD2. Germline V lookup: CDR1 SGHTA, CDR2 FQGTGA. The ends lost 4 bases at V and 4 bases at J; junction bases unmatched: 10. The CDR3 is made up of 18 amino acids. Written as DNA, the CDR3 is TGTGCCAGCAGCTGGACTAGCGGGGGCCAAGGTCCATACAATGAGCAGTTCTTC. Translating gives CASSWTSGGQGPYNEQFF.

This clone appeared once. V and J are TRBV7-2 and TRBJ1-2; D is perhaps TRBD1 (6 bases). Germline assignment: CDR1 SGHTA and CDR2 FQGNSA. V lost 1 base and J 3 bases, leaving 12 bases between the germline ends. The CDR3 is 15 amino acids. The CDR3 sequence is CASSLESGADYGYTF. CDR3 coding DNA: TGTGCCAGCAGCTTAGAATCAGGGGCAGACTATGGCTACACCTTC.

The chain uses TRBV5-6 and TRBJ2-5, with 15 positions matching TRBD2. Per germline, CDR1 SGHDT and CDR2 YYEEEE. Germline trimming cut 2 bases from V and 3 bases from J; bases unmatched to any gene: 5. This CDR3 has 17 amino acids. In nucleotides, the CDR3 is TGTGCCAGCAGCTTCGGGACTAGCGGGGGGCGGAAAGAGACCCAGTACTTC. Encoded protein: CASSFGTSGGRKETQYF.

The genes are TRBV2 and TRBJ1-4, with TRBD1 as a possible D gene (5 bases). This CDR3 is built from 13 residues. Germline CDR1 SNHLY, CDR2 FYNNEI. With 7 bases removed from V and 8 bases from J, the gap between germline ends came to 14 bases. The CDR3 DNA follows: TGTGCCAGCACGGGGGGGACGGGGGAAAAACTGTTTTTT. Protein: CASTGGTGEKLFF. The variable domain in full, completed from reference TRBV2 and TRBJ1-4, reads EPEVTQTPSHQVTQMGQEVILRCVPISNHLYFYWYRQILGQKVEFLVSFYNNEISEKSEIFDDQFSVERPDGSNFTLKIRSTKLEDSAMYFCASTGGTGEKLFFGSGTQLSVL.

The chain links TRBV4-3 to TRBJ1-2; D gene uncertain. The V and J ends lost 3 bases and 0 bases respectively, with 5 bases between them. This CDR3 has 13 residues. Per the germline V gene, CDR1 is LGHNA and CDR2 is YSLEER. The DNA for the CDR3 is TGCGCCAGCAGCCAGGCGGCTAACTATGGCTACACCTTC. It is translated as CASSQAANYGYTF.

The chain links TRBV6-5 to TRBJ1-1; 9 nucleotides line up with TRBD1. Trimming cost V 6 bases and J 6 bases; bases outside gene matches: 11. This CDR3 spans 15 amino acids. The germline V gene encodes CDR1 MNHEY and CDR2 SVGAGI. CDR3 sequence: CASRGQGSVAAEAFF. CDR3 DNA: TGTGCCAGCAGGGGACAGGGTTCGGTAGCGGCTGAAGCTTTCTTT.

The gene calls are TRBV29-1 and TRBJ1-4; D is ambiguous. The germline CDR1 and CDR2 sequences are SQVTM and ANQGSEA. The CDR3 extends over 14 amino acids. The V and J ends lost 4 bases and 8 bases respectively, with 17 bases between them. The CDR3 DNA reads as TGCAGCGTTGTAACGGGGTATGAAGGGGAAAAACTGTTTTTT. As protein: CSVVTGYEGEKLFF.

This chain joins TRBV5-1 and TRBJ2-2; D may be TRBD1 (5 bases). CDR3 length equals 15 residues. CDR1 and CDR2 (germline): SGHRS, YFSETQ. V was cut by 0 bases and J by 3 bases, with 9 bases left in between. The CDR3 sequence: CASSLVTRDTGELFF. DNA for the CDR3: TGCGCCAGCAGCTTGGTGACCAGGGACACCGGGGAGCTGTTTTTT.

The CDR3 nucleotides read TGTGCCAGCAGTGACAGGGGGTTAGATACGCAGTATTTT. It yields the protein CASSDRGLDTQYF. V usage is TRBV2 and J usage is TRBJ2-3; 7 positions agree with TRBD1. Germline V CDR1 and CDR2: SNHLY, FYNNEI. J was trimmed by 5 bases and V by 3 bases; bases with no gene match: 2. The length of the CDR3 is 13 residues.

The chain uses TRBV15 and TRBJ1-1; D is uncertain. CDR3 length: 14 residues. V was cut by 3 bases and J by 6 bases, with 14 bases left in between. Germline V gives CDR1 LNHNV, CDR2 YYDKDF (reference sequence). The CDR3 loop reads CATSSHLQAAEAFF. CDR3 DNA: TGTGCCACCAGCAGTCATCTCCAGGCCGCTGAAGCTTTCTTT.

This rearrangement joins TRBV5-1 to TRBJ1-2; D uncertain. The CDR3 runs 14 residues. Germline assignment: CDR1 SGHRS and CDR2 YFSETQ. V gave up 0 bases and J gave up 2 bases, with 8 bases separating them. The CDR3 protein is CASSLDGSNYGYTF. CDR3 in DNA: TGCGCCAGCAGCTTGGACGGGTCGAACTATGGCTACACCTTC.

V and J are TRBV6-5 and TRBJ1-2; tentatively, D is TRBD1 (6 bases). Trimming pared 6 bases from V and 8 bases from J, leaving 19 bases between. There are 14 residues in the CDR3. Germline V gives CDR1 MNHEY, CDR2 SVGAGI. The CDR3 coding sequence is TGTGCCAGCAGCTTCACAAACAGGGTCGGCGGCTACACCTTC. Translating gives CASSFTNRVGGYTF.

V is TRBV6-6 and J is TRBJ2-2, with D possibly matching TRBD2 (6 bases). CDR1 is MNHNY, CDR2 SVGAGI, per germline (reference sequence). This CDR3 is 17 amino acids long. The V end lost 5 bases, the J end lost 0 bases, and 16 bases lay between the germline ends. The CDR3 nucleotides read TGTGCCAGCAGTCCAAATGTGGGGACTCCGAACACCGGGGAGCTGTTTTTT. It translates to CASSPNVGTPNTGELFF.

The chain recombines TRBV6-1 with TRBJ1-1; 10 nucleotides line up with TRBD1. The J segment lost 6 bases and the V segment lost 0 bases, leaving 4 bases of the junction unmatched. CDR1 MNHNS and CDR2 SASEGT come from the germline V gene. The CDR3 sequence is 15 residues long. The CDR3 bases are TGTGCCAGCAGTGAAGCGATGGACAGGGGGTCTGAAGCTTTCTTT. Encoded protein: CASSEAMDRGSEAFF.

CDR3 sequence: CSVEASGAGNTEAFF. CDR3 nucleotides: TGCAGCGTTGAAGCGAGCGGGGCGGGGAACACTGAAGCTTTCTTT. The chain recombines TRBV29-1 with TRBJ1-1, with a weak D call TRBD1 (5 bases). Germline CDR1 and CDR2: SQVTM and ANQGSEA. V lost 1 base and J lost 1, with 13 bases in between. This CDR3 region has 15 residues.